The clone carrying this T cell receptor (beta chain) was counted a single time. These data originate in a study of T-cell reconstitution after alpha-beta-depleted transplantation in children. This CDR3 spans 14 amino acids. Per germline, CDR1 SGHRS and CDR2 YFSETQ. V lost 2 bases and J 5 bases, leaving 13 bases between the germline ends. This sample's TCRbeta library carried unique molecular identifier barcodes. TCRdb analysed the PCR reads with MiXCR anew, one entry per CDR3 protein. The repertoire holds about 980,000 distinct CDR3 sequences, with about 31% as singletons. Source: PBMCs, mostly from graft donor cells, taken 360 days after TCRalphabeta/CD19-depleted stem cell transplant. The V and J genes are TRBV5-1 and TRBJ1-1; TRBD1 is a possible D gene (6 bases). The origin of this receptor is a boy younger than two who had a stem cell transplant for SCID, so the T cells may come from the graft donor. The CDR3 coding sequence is TGCGCCAGCAGCTTCGAACAGGGTTGGACTGAAGCTTTCTTT. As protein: CASSFEQGWTEAFF.